This T cell receptor beta chain was sequenced during a study of graft-versus-host responses after intestinal transplantation. As concerns this clone: Its antigen is currently unknown.

Germline loops: CDR1 SNHLY, CDR2 FYNNEI. This CDR3 is 14 amino acids long. J gave up 1 base and V 8 bases, and 4 bases lay outside the gene matches. The assay was immunoSEQ multiplex PCR, and TCRdb's table has in-frame clones only and misses some. The data show around 88,000 clones, around 86% seen once. The sample consisted of unstimulated CD8+ T cells sorted from spleen or lymph node cells, taken before intestinal transplant. This chain links TRBV2 with TRBJ2-5; 10 positions agree with TRBD2. The receptor's source is a human donor who received an intestinal transplant. The CDR3 DNA reads as TGTGCCAGCTATAGCGGGGGGACCCAAGAGACCCAGTACTTC. Amino acid sequence: CASYSGGTQETQYF.